A selection of T cell receptor beta chains follows, all from one sample in a study of cytomegalovirus exposure and HLA in healthy donors. Libraries were prepared by immunoSEQ multiplex PCR; TCRdb keeps only in-frame clonotypes and omits some of them. Of about 200,000 clones in the sample, roughly three quarters were seen once. Sequencing was done on a sample of PBMCs. The receptor source for this set is a man aged 50 to 60 in good health and CMV-seronegative. Each CDR3 is given with its conserved first and last residue. Fields, in order: V gene, J gene, clone size, D gene, CDR3 length, CDR3 protein, CDR3 DNA. A D gene is named only where the DNA matches it firmly. The listing skips clone size in some rows; elsewhere it reads once, few, many or a size class.

TRBV4-1,TRBJ1-6,NA,NA,15,CASSKGAGAGSPLHF,TGCGCCAGCAGCAAAGGGGCAGGGGCAGGCTCACCCCTCCACTTT
TRBV7-9,TRBJ2-1,few,TRBD1,15,CASSEPGGGGDEQFF,TGTGCCAGCAGCGAACCAGGGGGCGGAGGGGATGAGCAGTTCTTC
TRBV10-3,TRBJ2-2,NA,NA,15,CAISEDSANTGELFF,TGTGCCATCAGTGAGGACAGCGCGAACACCGGGGAGCTGTTTTTT
TRBV4-1,TRBJ2-7,once,TRBD1,17,CASSDRLGGQEFYEQYF,TGCGCCAGCAGCGACAGATTGGGGGGACAGGAGTTCTACGAGCAGTACTTC
TRBV7-9,TRBJ2-1,NA,TRBD1,16,CASSAKQGPPYNEQFF,TGTGCCAGCAGCGCAAAACAGGGGCCCCCTTACAATGAGCAGTTCTTC
TRBV11-2,TRBJ2-7,NA,TRBD2,12,CASSLSGGEQYF,TGTGCCAGCAGCTTATCGGGGGGCGAGCAGTACTTC
TRBV5-5,TRBJ1-1,NA,TRBD1,13,CASSLSGQIEAFF,TGTGCCAGCAGCTTGTCGGGACAGATTGAAGCTTTCTTT
TRBV19,TRBJ2-1,NA,TRBD2,15,CASTVRGHSGSEQFF,TGTGCCAGTACCGTTCGGGGGCATAGCGGGAGTGAGCAGTTCTTC
TRBV6-6,TRBJ2-3,NA,NA,14,CASSYRDSTDTQYF,TGTGCCAGCAGTTACAGGGACTCCACAGATACGCAGTATTTT
TRBV10-1,TRBJ2-6,NA,NA,19,CASISPGPVARSGANVLTF,TGCGCCAGCATCTCCCCGGGCCCTGTAGCGCGCTCTGGGGCCAACGTCCTGACTTTC
TRBV6-1,TRBJ2-2,many,TRBD1,13,CASRQTGVQELFF,TGTGCCAGCAGGCAGACAGGGGTACAGGAGCTGTTTTTT
TRBV5-1,TRBJ2-2,NA,TRBD2,20,CASSLTSGRSQGSGTGELFF,TGCGCCAGCAGCTTGACTAGCGGGAGATCCCAGGGGAGTGGCACCGGGGAGCTGTTTTTT
TRBV30,TRBJ1-2,NA,NA,15,CAWSVGGTINYGYTF,TGTGCCTGGAGTGTTGGGGGGACCATTAACTATGGCTACACCTTC
TRBV25-1,TRBJ1-5,NA,TRBD1,13,CASSPGQGQPQHF,TGTGCCAGCAGCCCCGGACAGGGACAGCCCCAGCATTTT
TRBV4-1,TRBJ2-3,NA,TRBD1,16,CASSRSGTGNTDTQYF,TGCGCCAGCAGCCGCTCCGGGACAGGCAACACAGATACGCAGTATTTT
TRBV28,TRBJ1-4,once,NA,15,CASSRRVFLDEKLFF,TGTGCCAGCAGCCGCAGGGTTTTCTTAGATGAAAAACTGTTTTTT
TRBV7-9,TRBJ2-5,NA,NA,13,CASSRSNGETQYF,TGTGCCAGCAGTCGGAGCAACGGGGAGACCCAGTACTTC
TRBV30,TRBJ2-2,NA,TRBD1,15,CAWRIGQGGTGELFF,TGTGCCTGGAGGATAGGACAGGGGGGTACCGGGGAGCTGTTTTTT
TRBV2,TRBJ2-1,NA,TRBD2,17,CASSGGLAGGRYNEQFF,TGTGCCAGCAGTGGGGGGCTAGCGGGAGGGCGCTACAATGAGCAGTTCTTC
TRBV18,TRBJ1-2,NA,NA,13,CASSQGSGNGYTF,TGTGCCAGCTCACAGGGATCAGGGAATGGCTACACCTTC
TRBV7-9,TRBJ2-1,NA,NA,14,CASSLDDSLNEQFF,TGTGCCAGCAGCTTAGACGACAGCCTGAATGAGCAGTTCTTC
TRBV9,TRBJ2-1,NA,NA,11,CASSVDSEQFF,TGTGCCAGCAGCGTAGATAGTGAGCAGTTCTTC
TRBV29-1,TRBJ1-1,NA,NA,12,CSVDIGGTEAFF,TGCAGCGTTGATATCGGGGGTACTGAAGCTTTCTTT
TRBV6-5,TRBJ2-5,NA,NA,15,CASSPNRVYQETQYF,TGTGCCAGCAGCCCTAACCGGGTTTACCAAGAGACCCAGTACTTC
TRBV7-3,TRBJ2-7,NA,TRBD1,12,CASSSGTGEQYF,TGTGCCAGCAGCTCCGGGACAGGGGAGCAGTACTTC
TRBV4-1,TRBJ1-4,NA,NA,15,CASSAQGGRGEKLFF,TGCGCCAGCAGCGCACAGGGTGGAAGGGGGGAAAAACTGTTTTTT
TRBV6-6,TRBJ2-5,few,NA,16,CASSTRTPRGQETQYF,TGTGCCAGCAGCACCCGGACTCCCAGGGGACAAGAGACCCAGTACTTC
TRBV19,TRBJ2-5,NA,TRBD2,14,CASRTSGGQETQYF,TGTGCCAGCAGGACTAGCGGGGGCCAAGAGACCCAGTACTTC
TRBV13,TRBJ2-3,NA,NA,16,CASSLLASARTDTQYF,TGTGCCAGCAGCTTGCTAGCGTCAGCCCGCACAGATACGCAGTATTTT
TRBV14,TRBJ2-3,NA,TRBD1,15,CASSQDRGLIDTQYF,TGTGCCAGCAGCCAGGACAGGGGGCTGATAGATACGCAGTATTTT
TRBV27,TRBJ1-1,NA,NA,15,CASSLGSQGTTEAFF,TGTGCCAGCAGTTTAGGATCCCAGGGGACCACTGAAGCTTTCTTT
TRBV9,TRBJ2-7,NA,TRBD1,14,CASSLGQGWDEQYF,TGTGCCAGCAGCCTTGGACAGGGGTGGGACGAGCAGTACTTC
TRBV28,TRBJ2-7,NA,NA,13,CASSNQRIYEQYF,TGTGCCAGCAGTAACCAGCGGATCTACGAGCAGTACTTC
TRBV11-2,TRBJ2-7,NA,TRBD2,14,CASSLREGLGGQYF,TGTGCCAGCAGCTTACGGGAGGGGCTAGGAGGGCAGTACTTC
TRBV19,TRBJ2-2,NA,NA,15,CASSISSLVGGELFF,TGTGCCAGTAGTATCTCGAGTCTCGTTGGCGGGGAGCTGTTTTTT
TRBV7-2,TRBJ1-1,NA,TRBD1,14,CASSLTGLLTEAFF,TGTGCCAGCAGCTTGACAGGGTTGCTCACTGAAGCTTTCTTT
TRBV28,TRBJ2-5,NA,NA,13,CASKGGAGETQYF,TGTGCCAGTAAAGGGGGGGCGGGGGAGACCCAGTACTTC
TRBV19,TRBJ2-2,NA,TRBD2,18,CASSIRREEFPNTGELFF,TGTGCCAGTAGTATCAGGCGGGAGGAGTTTCCCAACACCGGGGAGCTGTTTTTT
TRBV27,TRBJ2-7,NA,NA,15,CASSLMGGAPYEQYF,TGTGCCAGCAGTTTAATGGGAGGCGCTCCCTACGAGCAGTACTTC
TRBV29-1,TRBJ1-1,NA,NA,15,CSVPFRRGSNTEAFF,TGCAGCGTTCCCTTTCGGCGGGGGTCGAACACTGAAGCTTTCTTT
TRBV27,TRBJ2-7,NA,NA,12,CASSPSSYEQYF,TGTGCCAGCAGTCCCAGCTCCTACGAGCAGTACTTC
TRBV15,TRBJ1-2,NA,TRBD1,18,CATSRVSISGQGARGYTF,TGTGCCACCAGCAGAGTATCAATTTCGGGACAGGGGGCCCGTGGCTACACCTTC
TRBV6-5,TRBJ2-3,NA,NA,15,CASSYVGGAADTQYF,TGTGCCAGCAGTTACGTAGGGGGAGCCGCAGATACGCAGTATTTT
TRBV29-1,TRBJ1-1,few,NA,12,CSVGHLNTEAFF,TGCAGCGTCGGACACCTGAACACTGAAGCTTTCTTT
TRBV29-1,TRBJ2-5,NA,TRBD2,15,CSVEDFLAGLETQYF,TGCAGCGTTGAAGATTTCCTAGCGGGACTGGAGACCCAGTACTTC
TRBV5-1,TRBJ1-2,NA,TRBD1,15,CASSLGGTGNYGYTF,TGCGCCAGCAGCCTGGGGGGGACAGGGAACTATGGCTACACCTTC
TRBV5-4,TRBJ2-7,once,TRBD2,15,CASSPGERESSEQYF,TGTGCCAGCAGCCCCGGGGAGCGGGAGTCGAGCGAGCAGTACTTC
TRBV18,TRBJ1-1,NA,TRBD1,17,CASSSRDRGKPNTEAFF,TGTGCCAGCTCATCACGGGACAGGGGGAAACCGAACACTGAAGCTTTCTTT
TRBV19,TRBJ1-1,many,NA,14,CASTPLGGNTEAFF,TGTGCCAGTACTCCTTTGGGGGGGAACACTGAAGCTTTCTTT